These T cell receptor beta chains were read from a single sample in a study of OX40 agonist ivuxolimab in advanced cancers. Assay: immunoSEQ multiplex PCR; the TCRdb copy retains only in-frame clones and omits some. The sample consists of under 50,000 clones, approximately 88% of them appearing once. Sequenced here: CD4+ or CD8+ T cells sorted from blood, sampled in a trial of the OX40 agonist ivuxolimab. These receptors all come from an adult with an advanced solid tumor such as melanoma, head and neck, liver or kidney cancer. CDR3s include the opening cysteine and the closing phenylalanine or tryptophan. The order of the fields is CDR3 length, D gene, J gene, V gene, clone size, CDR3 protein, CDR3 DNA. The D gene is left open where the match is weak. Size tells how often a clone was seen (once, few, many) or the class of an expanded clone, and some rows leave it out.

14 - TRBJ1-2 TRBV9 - CASSVGGEAYGYTF TGTGCCAGCAGCGTAGGGGGAGAGGCCTATGGCTACACCTTC
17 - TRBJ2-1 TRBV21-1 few CASSKITLAGSSREQFF TGTGCCAGCAGCAAAATCACCCTAGCGGGGTCATCCAGGGAGCAGTTCTTC
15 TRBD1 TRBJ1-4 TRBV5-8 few CASSIGQGTAEKLFF TGTGCCAGCAGCATAGGACAAGGGACAGCTGAAAAACTGTTTTTT
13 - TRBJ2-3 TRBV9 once CASSVTSTDTQYF TGTGCCAGCAGCGTAACTAGCACAGATACGCAGTATTTT
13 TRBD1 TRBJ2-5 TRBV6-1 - CASSVDREETQYF TGTGCCAGCAGCGTAGACAGGGAAGAGACCCAGTACTTC
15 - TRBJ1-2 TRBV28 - CASSFTWTENYGYTF TGTGCCAGCAGTTTCACCTGGACAGAAAACTATGGCTACACCTTC
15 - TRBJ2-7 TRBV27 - CASSLITGNSYEQYF TGTGCCAGCAGTCTCATTACAGGGAACTCCTACGAGCAGTACTTC
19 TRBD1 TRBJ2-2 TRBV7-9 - CASSHDRDREGGGTGELFF TGTGCCAGCAGCCACGACCGGGACAGGGAAGGCGGCGGCACCGGGGAGCTGTTTTTT
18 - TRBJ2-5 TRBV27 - CASSPGQRTYIPKSTQYF TGTGCCAGCAGTCCTGGACAGAGGACCTATATACCCAAGAGTACCCAGTACTTC
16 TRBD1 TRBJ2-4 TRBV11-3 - CASSRRDRGPSNIQYF TGTGCCAGCAGCAGGCGGGACAGGGGCCCTTCAAACATTCAGTACTTC
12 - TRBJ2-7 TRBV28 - CASRTRAYEQYF TGTGCCAGCCGGACCCGTGCCTACGAGCAGTACTTC
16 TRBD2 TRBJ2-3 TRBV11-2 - CASSLGLAGHTDTQYF TGTGCCAGCAGCTTGGGACTAGCGGGCCACACAGATACGCAGTATTTT
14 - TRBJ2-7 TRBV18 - CASSPRGQTYEQYF TGTGCCAGCTCACCGCGGGGACAAACATACGAGCAGTACTTC
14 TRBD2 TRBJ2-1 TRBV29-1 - CSARLAAFRNEQFF TGCAGCGCCCGACTAGCCGCCTTCCGTAATGAGCAGTTCTTC
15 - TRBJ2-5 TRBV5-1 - CASSLQGKIKETQYF TGCGCCAGCAGCTTGCAGGGGAAGATAAAAGAGACCCAGTACTTC
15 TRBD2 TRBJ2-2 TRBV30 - CAWASGRAATGELFF TGTGCCTGGGCTAGCGGGAGGGCCGCCACCGGGGAGCTGTTTTTT
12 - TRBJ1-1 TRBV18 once CASSPDRTEAFF TGTGCCAGCTCACCAGACCGGACTGAAGCTTTCTTT
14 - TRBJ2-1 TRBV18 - CASSPRDPSNEQFF TGTGCCAGCTCACCTAGGGACCCCTCCAATGAGCAGTTCTTC